A single sample is the source of the 5 T cell receptor beta chains below, sequenced in a study of T cell responses to AZD1222 COVID-19 vaccine. Assay used: immunoSEQ multiplex PCR; TCRdb lists only in-frame clones, some missing. The sample yields 150,000 to 200,000 clones, 85% to 95% seen once. This material consisted of peripheral blood, taken on day 0 of AZD1222 vaccination. The receptors originated from an adult in good health.

The chain joins TRBV28 to TRBJ2-2, with D possibly matching TRBD1 (6 bases). V lost 0 bases and J 4 bases, leaving 12 bases between the germline ends. Germline V gene lookup returns CDR1 MDHEN and CDR2 SYDVKM. The CDR3 spans 16 residues. In DNA, the CDR3 is TGTGCCAGCAGTTTATGGGGGTCAGGGGCCACCGGGGAGCTGTTTTTT. Translating it yields CASSLWGSGATGELFF.

The V gene is TRBV19, the J gene TRBJ2-5; the match to TRBD2 covers 8 bases. Germline values: CDR1 LNHDA, CDR2 SQIVND (reference sequence). This CDR3 contains 16 residues. Germline trimming cut 5 bases from V and 1 base from J; bases unmatched to any gene: 9. The CDR3 coding sequence is TGTGCCAGTAGTTCATTGCCGGGACTAGGCCAAGAGACCCAGTACTTC. Translation: CASSSLPGLGQETQYF.

The rearrangement links TRBV27 to TRBJ1-1; TRBD1 is a possible D gene (5 bases). The CDR3 loop spans 16 amino acids. CDR1 MNHEY and CDR2 SMNVEV come from the germline V gene (reference sequence). V was clipped by 3 bases and J by 1 base, with 15 bases between them. This CDR3 is CASSFDGGRRNTEAFF. CDR3 nucleotide sequence: TGTGCCAGCAGTTTCGATGGGGGACGGAGGAACACTGAAGCTTTCTTT.

The genes are TRBV7-2 and TRBJ2-2; unclear D gene. CDR3 length: 15 residues. The germline V gene has CDR1 SGHTA and CDR2 FQGNSA. Deletions cut 1 base from V and 3 bases from J, with 9 bases between. The CDR3 protein is CASSLGMAYTGELFF. The CDR3 nucleotides are TGTGCCAGCAGCTTAGGGATGGCTTACACCGGGGAGCTGTTTTTT.

The chain uses TRBV5-1 and TRBJ1-6, with D perhaps TRBD1 (6 bases). Germline CDR1 reads SGHRS; CDR2 reads YFSETQ. There are 15 residues in the CDR3. Trimming pared 0 bases from V and 8 bases from J, leaving 12 bases between. The CDR3 is CASSLGEGGHSPLHF. The CDR3 DNA reads as TGCGCCAGCAGCTTGGGAGAGGGGGGACATTCACCCCTCCACTTT.